This T cell receptor beta chain stems from a study of PD-1 blockade in classical Hodgkin lymphoma. Germline V CDR1 and CDR2: LNHDA, SQIVND (reference sequence). CDR3 length: 14 residues. Trimming took 0 bases from V and 7 from J, leaving 12 bases between them. Every one of the patients relapsed after autologous stem cell transplantation (brentuximab vedotin exposure was variable). Sequenced by immunoSEQ multiplex PCR; TCRdb stores in-frame clones only, minus some. Counted here are under 20,000 clones, about four fifths occurring once; the ten biggest clones make up 15% to 20%. The chain is built from TRBV19 and TRBJ1-1; D ambiguous. This receptor was taken from a human donor with classical Hodgkin lymphoma. Sequences were derived from peripheral blood mononuclear cells (PBMCs), sampled before the second cycle of nivolumab. The CDR3 reads CASSIDRAAVEAFF. As DNA, the CDR3 is TGTGCCAGTAGTATAGATCGAGCGGCCGTTGAAGCTTTCTTT.